This T cell receptor (beta chain) emerged from a study of T cells in narcolepsy. Study background: Patients with NT1 or NT2 and healthy control donors were enrolled. General study points: HCRT-specific and TRIB2-specific autoreactive clonotypes appeared among same-patient CSF and blood CD4+ clonotypes. Autoreactive clonotypes reportedly recurred in blood of same and different patients, not controls. In some patient and control memory CD4+ samples, autoreactive clones were absent.

This CDR3 spans 18 amino acids. V gave up 4 bases and J gave up 8 bases; unmatched junction bases: 15. Per the germline V gene, CDR1 is MRHNA and CDR2 is SNTAGT. Sequenced by immunoSEQ multiplex PCR; TCRdb stores in-frame clones only, minus some. There are around 26,000 clones in the sample; 80% to 90% occur only once, and approximately 1.3% lies in the top ten. This clone was seen just once. The antigen is unknown. Sequencing was carried out using CD45RA- memory CD4+ T cells from PBMCs. The gene calls are TRBV6-4 and TRBJ2-1; 12 bases map to TRBD2. This TCR was recovered from a human donor with narcolepsy. CDR3 nucleotide sequence: TGTGCCAGCAGTGTTACATGGACTAGCGGGACTGTGAACCATGAGCAGTTCTTC. Translation: CASSVTWTSGTVNHEQFF.